The 13 T cell receptor beta chains listed next were all sequenced from one sample in a study of CD8+ T cells in alopecia areata. Extracted RNA was reverse transcribed, and the resulting cDNA served as sequencing template. TCRdb's table, derived via immunoSEQ multiplex PCR, lists solely in-frame clones and lacks some. The data show some 170,000 clones, over 55% seen once. The sequenced sample was CD4+ T cells sorted from blood, obtained at week 0. The receptors were gathered from a human donor with alopecia areata.

This clone has just a few counts. The V gene is TRBV18, the J gene TRBJ2-2, with TRBD1 as a possible D gene (5 bases). The CDR3 contains 15 residues. Germline CDR1 reads KGHSH; CDR2 reads LQKENI. V was clipped by 3 bases and J by 7 bases, with 15 bases between them. The CDR3 DNA sequence: TGTGCCAGCTCACCGGGGCAGACCAGGGTCGGGGAGCTGTTTTTT. Encoded protein: CASSPGQTRVGELFF.

CDR3: CASKTGSYEQYF. CDR3 DNA: TGTGCCAGCAAGACAGGGTCCTACGAGCAGTACTTC. The J gene is TRBJ2-5, the V gene TRBV27, with TRBD1 matching 7 bases. Near its end, the DNA agrees better with TRBJ2-7, so the J call may be wrong. Germline-derived CDR1 and CDR2 are MNHEY and SMNVEV (reference sequence). The CDR3 covers 12 residues.

This clone has a single count. V gene TRBV6-5 combines with J gene TRBJ2-3; no clear D gene. V was trimmed by 6 bases and J by 2 bases, leaving 12 bases between them. This CDR3 region has 14 residues. Germline CDR1 is MNHEY and CDR2 is SVGAGI. The CDR3 DNA sequence: TGTGCCAGCAGACCCAGTTCACCCACAGATACGCAGTATTTT. Protein sequence: CASRPSSPTDTQYF.

The chain has TRBV2 and TRBJ2-2; D gene ambiguous. Germline CDR1 and CDR2: SNHLY and FYNNEI. V was clipped by 11 bases and J by 4 bases, with 20 bases between them. CDR3 size: 15 residues. The CDR3 sequence: CAVRGSGGFTGELFF. In DNA form, the CDR3 reads TGTGCCGTCAGAGGCAGTGGCGGATTCACCGGGGAGCTGTTTTTT.

The chain recombines TRBV5-6 with TRBJ2-3; perhaps D is TRBD1 or TRBD2 (5 bases each). The CDR3 runs to 15 residues. Trimming stripped 4 bases from V and 0 bases from J, with 12 bases between. Germline V lookup: CDR1 SGHDT, CDR2 YYEEEE. The CDR3 here is CASSRGIPSTDTQYF. The CDR3 nucleotides read TGTGCCAGCAGCCGGGGCATTCCGAGCACAGATACGCAGTATTTT.

Comment on this clone: The same CDR3 also results from other DNA sequences found in this sample. The rearrangement links TRBV7-3 to TRBJ2-5; D perhaps matches TRBD1 (6 bases). The CDR3 consists of 15 residues. Trimming removed 0 bases at V and 5 bases at J, with 13 bases between. Germline CDR1 and CDR2: SGHTA and FQGTGA. CDR3 coding DNA: TGTGCCAGCAGCTTAACCCCAGGGGCCGGGGAGACCCAGTACTTC. Translation gives CASSLTPGAGETQYF.

Details on this clone: In the same sample, other DNA sequences code for this CDR3. V and J are TRBV29-1 and TRBJ2-7, with D perhaps matching TRBD1 (5 bases). There are 12 residues in the CDR3. Looked up from germline, CDR1 is SQVTM and CDR2 is ANQGSEA. V was cut by 4 bases and J by 0 bases, with 7 bases left in between. DNA for the CDR3: TGCAGCGTTGGCAGGGCCTCCTACGAGCAGTACTTC. This translates into CSVGRASYEQYF.

The J gene is TRBJ2-2, the V gene TRBV29-1; 10 bases fit TRBD2. This CDR3 spans 15 amino acids. The junction had 0 bases not matched to a gene; V was cut back by 2 bases and J by 0 bases. In germline, CDR1 is SQVTM, CDR2 ANQGSEA. The CDR3 nucleotides read TGCAGCGTTGAAACTAGCGGGACGAACACCGGGGAGCTGTTTTTT. Protein sequence: CSVETSGTNTGELFF.

This chain uses TRBV30 with TRBJ1-1; 10 positions match TRBD1. Germline V gene lookup returns CDR1 GTSNPN and CDR2 SVGIG (reference sequence). CDR3 length: 16 amino acids. V lost 4 bases, J lost 8 bases, and 16 bases stayed unmatched. The CDR3 sequence is CAWTPWDRGGTTEAFF. CDR3 coding DNA: TGTGCCTGGACCCCTTGGGACAGGGGAGGTACCACCGAAGCTTTCTTT.

The chain links TRBV30 to TRBJ1-1; D is undetermined. The V gene lost 3 bases and the J gene lost 3 bases, with 8 bases spanning the gap. Germline V gene data show CDR1 as GTSNPN and CDR2 as SVGIG (reference sequence). The CDR3 covers 12 residues. The chain's CDR3 is CAWSDQDTEAFF. CDR3 DNA sequence: TGTGCCTGGAGCGATCAAGACACTGAAGCTTTCTTT.

V and J are TRBV29-1 and TRBJ2-1; D is undetermined. Between the trimmed V and J ends, which lost 3 bases and 7 bases, there was a span of 10 bases. Germline V gives CDR1 SQVTM, CDR2 ANQGSEA. The CDR3 totals 12 residues. The CDR3 nucleotides read TGCAGCGTTGAGTACCTCACAAATGAGCAGTTCTTC. This codes for CSVEYLTNEQFF.

The chain is built from TRBV11-2 and TRBJ2-3; tentatively, D is TRBD2 (7 bases). CDR1 and CDR2 from the germline V gene are SGHAT and FQNNGV. V lost 5 bases and J lost 6, with 15 bases in between. The CDR3 covers 14 residues. CDR3: CASSPRGSGDTQYF. The CDR3 DNA reads as TGTGCCAGCAGCCCCAGGGGTAGCGGGGATACGCAGTATTTT.

This clone was picked up a small number of times. The chain carries TRBV9 and TRBJ2-3; D call uncertain. The V end was cut by 1 base, the J end by 2 bases, with 8 bases between. The V gene's germline CDR1 is SGDLS and CDR2 YYNGEE. The CDR3 has 14 amino acids. The CDR3 sequence: CASSVLQNTDTQYF. CDR3 coding DNA: TGTGCCAGCAGCGTACTACAGAACACAGATACGCAGTATTTT.